What follows are 8 T cell receptor beta chains derived from one specimen sequenced in a study of regulatory T cells in long-lasting Graves disease. Libraries of TCR beta came from iRepertoire HTBI primers plus Arm-PCR of CDR3 regions. Via MiXCR, TCRdb re-called the multiplex PCR reads, giving one row per CDR3 protein. The table lists approximately 400,000 distinct CDR3 sequences, about 15% of them singletons, with approximately 15% in the top ten. Time point reported: newly diagnosed GD, antithyroid drugs for less than 3 months. The authors made the TCR library using RNA they extracted from PBMCs. This same sample was also part of a study on T cells in Graves' hyperthyroidism and ophthalmopathy.

Specimen: peripheral blood mononuclear cells (PBMCs), collected at new diagnosis, from a patient treated with antithyroid drugs. The receptors come from a woman aged 30 to 39 with Graves disease.

V gene TRBV20-1 combines with J gene TRBJ2-7, with 13 bases identical to TRBD2. Germline V gene data show CDR1 as DFQATT and CDR2 as SNEGSKA (reference sequence). The CDR3 totals 13 residues. The trim removed 8 bases at V and 6 bases at J, leaving 7 bases unmatched. Here the CDR3 DNA reads TGCAGTCCCGGACTAGCGGGAGCTTCCGAGCAGTACTTC. The encoded protein is CSPGLAGASEQYF.

This clonotype was picked up a small number of times. The CDR3 DNA follows: TGTGCCAGCAGCTTAGGAGGGTTCGATGAGCAGTTCTTC. This gives the protein CASSLGGFDEQFF. The V and J genes are TRBV7-2 and TRBJ2-1; D might be TRBD2 (5 bases). The V gene's germline CDR1 is SGHTA and CDR2 FQGNSA. The germline V and J ends were trimmed by 1 base and 8 bases, with 9 bases remaining between them. The CDR3 contains 13 residues.

This clonotype was observed once. The junction departs from germline at one end; a sequencing error may be responsible. The V call is TRBV6-1, the J call TRBJ1-1, with D hard to call. The CDR3 runs 17 residues. The germline gives CDR1 MNHNS, CDR2 SASEGT. The CDR3 loop reads CAISALVRGAQNTEAFF. DNA of the CDR3: TGTGCCATCAGTGCTTTAGTACGCGGTGCGCAAAACACTGAAGCTTTCTTT.

The sample holds many counts of this clonotype. The chain uses TRBV20-1 and TRBJ2-7; TRBD1 matches at 11 bases. CDR1 is DFQATT and CDR2 is SNEGSKA in the germline V gene (reference sequence). The CDR3 consists of 14 residues. V was clipped by 5 bases and J by 1 base; unmatched bases: 4. CDR3 bases: TGCAGTGCTCTCTGGGACAGGGGGTCCTACGAGCAGTACTTC. Its protein is CSALWDRGSYEQYF.

V is TRBV6-4 and J is TRBJ1-2; 12 nucleotides line up with TRBD1. The CDR3 spans 16 residues. Per germline, CDR1 MRHNA and CDR2 SNTAGT. Germline trimming cut 6 bases from V and 8 bases from J; bases unmatched to any gene: 13. CDR3 region: CASRPGTGGSWMGYTF. CDR3 nucleotides: TGTGCCAGCAGGCCGGGGACAGGGGGCAGCTGGATGGGCTACACCTTC.

This clonotype was found a few times. The chain uses TRBV7-6 and TRBJ2-1; the D gene is possibly TRBD1 (5 bases). The V end lost 2 bases, the J end lost 4 bases, and 21 bases lay between the germline ends. Germline values: CDR1 SGHVS, CDR2 FNYEAQ. The CDR3 consists of 18 residues. This CDR3 is CASSLIPLTRAVYNEQFF. DNA for the CDR3: TGTGCCAGCAGCTTAATACCCCTGACCAGGGCGGTATACAATGAGCAGTTCTTC.

This clonotype was observed many times. J is TRBJ2-3 and V is TRBV7-3; unclear D gene. CDR3 length: 14 residues. V lost 0 bases to trimming and J lost 1 base, with 5 bases between them. Germline V gene sequence: CDR1 SGHTA, CDR2 FQGTGA. The chain's CDR3 is CASSLTTGTDTQYF. The CDR3 coding sequence is TGTGCCAGCAGCTTAACAACAGGCACAGATACGCAGTATTTT.

V is TRBV10-1 and J is TRBJ1-1; no clear D gene. V lost 6 bases and J lost 0, with 11 bases in between. The CDR3 is 14 residues long. Germline V gives CDR1 WNHNN, CDR2 SYGVQD (reference sequence). The CDR3 loop reads CASSAGNLNTEAFF. In nucleotides, the CDR3 is TGCGCCAGCAGCGCCGGGAACCTGAACACTGAAGCTTTCTTT.